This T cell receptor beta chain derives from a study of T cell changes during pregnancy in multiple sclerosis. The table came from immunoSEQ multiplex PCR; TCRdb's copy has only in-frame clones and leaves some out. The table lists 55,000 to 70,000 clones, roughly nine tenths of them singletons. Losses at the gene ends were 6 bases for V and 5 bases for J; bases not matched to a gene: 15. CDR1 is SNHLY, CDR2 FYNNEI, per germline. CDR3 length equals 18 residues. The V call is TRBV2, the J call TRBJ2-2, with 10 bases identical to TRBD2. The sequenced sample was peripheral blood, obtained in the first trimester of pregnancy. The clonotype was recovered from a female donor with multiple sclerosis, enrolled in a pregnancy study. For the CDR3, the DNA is TGTGCCAGCAGCTATTGGGCTAGCGGGGGACTCCCAACCGGGGAGCTGTTTTTT. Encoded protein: CASSYWASGGLPTGELFF.